The following is a T cell receptor beta chain sequence with its context. No antigen is known for it. This sample stems from a study of T cell responses to AZD1222 COVID-19 vaccine. Findings and caveats of the study: Spike-specific TCRs gained breadth and depth after people received two AZD1222 doses. White British ancestry dominated among donors, who included more females, and clonal diversity was possibly underestimated. Seropositive at baseline were only 5 or 6 AZD1222 recipients. Every sample of the repertoires postdated the peak T cell response.

The CDR3 contains 15 residues. Trimming pared 0 bases from V and 0 bases from J, leaving 4 bases between. Germline CDR1 SGHRS, CDR2 YFSETQ. This table comes from immunoSEQ multiplex PCR, and its TCRdb copy is limited to in-frame clones, with some not included. Among 55,000 to 80,000 clones listed, under 90% were seen once. The chain joins TRBV5-1 to TRBJ2-6, with D unclear. This specimen was peripheral blood, taken on day 0 of AZD1222 vaccination. The clonotype comes from an adult in good health. CDR3 loop: CASSLGNSGANVLTF. CDR3 DNA sequence: TGCGCCAGCAGCTTGGGGAACTCTGGGGCCAACGTCCTGACTTTC. The complete variable domain, with remaining parts taken from reference TRBV5-1 and TRBJ2-6, reads KAGVTQTPRYLIKTRGQQVTLSCSPISGHRSVSWYQQTPGQGLQFLFEYFSETQRNKGNFPGRFSGRQFSNSRSEMNVSTLELGDSALYLCASSLGNSGANVLTFGAGSRLTVL.